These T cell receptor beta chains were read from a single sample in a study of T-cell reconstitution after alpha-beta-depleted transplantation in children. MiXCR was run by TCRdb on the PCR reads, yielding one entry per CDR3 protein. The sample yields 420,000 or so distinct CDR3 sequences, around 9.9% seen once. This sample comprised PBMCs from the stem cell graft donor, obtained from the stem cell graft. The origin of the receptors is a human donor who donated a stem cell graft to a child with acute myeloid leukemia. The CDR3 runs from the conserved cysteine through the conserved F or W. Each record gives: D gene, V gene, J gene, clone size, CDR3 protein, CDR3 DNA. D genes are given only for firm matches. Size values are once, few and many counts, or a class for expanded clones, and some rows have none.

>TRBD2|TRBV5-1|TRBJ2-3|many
CASSWLADADTQYF
TGCGCCAGCAGCTGGCTAGCGGACGCAGATACGCAGTATTTT
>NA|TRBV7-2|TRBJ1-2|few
CASSLSGWGYTF
TGTGCCAGCAGCTTATCAGGGTGGGGCTACACCTTC
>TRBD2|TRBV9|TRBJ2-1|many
CASSPPFREGQKVNEQFF
TGTGCCAGCAGCCCCCCGTTTCGGGAGGGCCAGAAGGTCAATGAGCAGTTCTTC
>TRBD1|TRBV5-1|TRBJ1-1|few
CASYQDRVETEAFF
TGCGCCAGCTACCAAGACAGGGTTGAGACTGAAGCTTTCTTT
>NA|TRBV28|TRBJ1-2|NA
CASTTPGTNYGYTF
TGTGCCAGCACCACCCCCGGGACTAACTATGGCTACACCTTC
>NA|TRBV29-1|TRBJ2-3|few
CSVGGPSTDTQYF
TGCAGCGTTGGCGGGCCTAGCACAGATACGCAGTATTTT
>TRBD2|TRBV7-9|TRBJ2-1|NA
CASSGTTDNEQFF
TGTGCCAGTAGCGGGACTACGGACAATGAGCAGTTCTTC
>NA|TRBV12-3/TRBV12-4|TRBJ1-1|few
CASSPTGMGNTEAFF
TGTGCCAGCAGTCCCACAGGGATGGGAAACACTGAAGCTTTCTTT
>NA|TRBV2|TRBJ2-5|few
CATKYQETQYF
TGTGCCACCAAGTACCAAGAGACCCAGTACTTC
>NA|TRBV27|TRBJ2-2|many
CASSLNGANTGELFF
TGTGCCAGCAGTTTAAACGGGGCGAACACCGGGGAGCTGTTTTTT
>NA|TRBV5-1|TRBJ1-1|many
CASSPLTGSNTEAFF
TGCGCCAGCAGCCCTCTGACAGGTTCGAACACTGAAGCTTTCTTT
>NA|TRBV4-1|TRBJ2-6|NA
CASSHEVTGPGAGANVLTF
TGCGCCAGCAGTCACGAGGTGACAGGCCCTGGGGCTGGGGCCAACGTCCTGACTTTC
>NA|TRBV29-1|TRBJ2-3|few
CSFASGTDTQYF
TGCAGCTTCGCTAGCGGCACAGATACGCAGTATTTT
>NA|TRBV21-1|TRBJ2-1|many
CASSKAPFFGRAENNEQFF
TGTGCCAGCAGCAAAGCGCCTTTTTTCGGGAGGGCGGAGAACAATGAGCAGTTCTTC
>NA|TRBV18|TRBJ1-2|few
CASSPIPGHSFYGYTF
TGTGCCAGCTCACCAATTCCGGGACACTCATTCTATGGCTACACCTTC
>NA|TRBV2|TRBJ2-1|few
CASMSSNEQFF
TGTGCCAGCATGAGCAGCAATGAGCAGTTCTTC
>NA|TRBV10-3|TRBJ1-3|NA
CAISETGPRGNTIYF
TGTGCCATCAGTGAGACGGGGCCTCGTGGAAACACCATATATTTT
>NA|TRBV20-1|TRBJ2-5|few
CSAREQQETQYF
TGCAGTGCTAGGGAACAGCAAGAGACCCAGTACTTC
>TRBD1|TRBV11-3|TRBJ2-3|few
CASSSGDRGIDTQYF
TGTGCCAGCAGCTCGGGGGACAGGGGGATAGATACGCAGTATTTT
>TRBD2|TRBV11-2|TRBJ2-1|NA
CASSPALAGAYNEQFF
TGTGCCAGCAGCCCCGCGTTAGCGGGAGCCTACAATGAGCAGTTCTTC
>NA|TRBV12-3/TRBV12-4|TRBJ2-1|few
CASTSGATSYNEQFF
TGTGCCAGCACCTCGGGGGCGACCTCCTACAATGAGCAGTTCTTC
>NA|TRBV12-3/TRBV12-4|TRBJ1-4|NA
CASSLLATNEKLFF
TGTGCCAGCAGTTTGCTCGCAACTAATGAAAAACTGTTTTTT